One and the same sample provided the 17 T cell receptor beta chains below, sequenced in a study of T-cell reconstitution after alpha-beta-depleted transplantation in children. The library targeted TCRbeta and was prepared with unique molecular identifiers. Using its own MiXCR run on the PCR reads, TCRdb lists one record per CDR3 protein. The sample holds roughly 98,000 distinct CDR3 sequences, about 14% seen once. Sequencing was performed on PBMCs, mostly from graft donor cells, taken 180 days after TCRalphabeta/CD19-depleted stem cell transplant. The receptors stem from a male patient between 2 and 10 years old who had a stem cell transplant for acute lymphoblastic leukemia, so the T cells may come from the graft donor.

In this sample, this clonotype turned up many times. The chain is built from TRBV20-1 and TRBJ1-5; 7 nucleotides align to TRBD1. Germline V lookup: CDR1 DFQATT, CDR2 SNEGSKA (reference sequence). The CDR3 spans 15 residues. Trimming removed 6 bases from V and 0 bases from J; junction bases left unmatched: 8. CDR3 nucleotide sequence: TGCAGTGCCAAGGGGGCGGTCAATAGCAATCAGCCCCAGCATTTT. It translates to CSAKGAVNSNQPQHF.

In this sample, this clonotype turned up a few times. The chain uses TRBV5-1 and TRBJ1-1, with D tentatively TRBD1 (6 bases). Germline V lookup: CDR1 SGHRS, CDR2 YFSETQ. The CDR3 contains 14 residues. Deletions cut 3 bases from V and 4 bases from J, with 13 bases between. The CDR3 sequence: CASSSLGHPTEAFF. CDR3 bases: TGCGCCAGCAGCTCTTTGGGACACCCCACTGAAGCTTTCTTT.

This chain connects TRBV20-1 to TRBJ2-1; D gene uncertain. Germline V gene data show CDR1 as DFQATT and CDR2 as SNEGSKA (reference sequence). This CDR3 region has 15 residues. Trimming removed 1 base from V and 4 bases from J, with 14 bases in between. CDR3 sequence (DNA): TGCAGTGCTAGAGCGTTTAATATGGGGTACAATGAGCAGTTCTTC. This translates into CSARAFNMGYNEQFF.

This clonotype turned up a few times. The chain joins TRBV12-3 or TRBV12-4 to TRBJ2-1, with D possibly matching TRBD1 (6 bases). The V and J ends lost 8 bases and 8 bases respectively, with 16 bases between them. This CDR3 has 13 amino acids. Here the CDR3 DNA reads TGTGCCAGCGGACAGTGGGCTTATGATGAGCAGTTCTTC. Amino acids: CASGQWAYDEQFF.

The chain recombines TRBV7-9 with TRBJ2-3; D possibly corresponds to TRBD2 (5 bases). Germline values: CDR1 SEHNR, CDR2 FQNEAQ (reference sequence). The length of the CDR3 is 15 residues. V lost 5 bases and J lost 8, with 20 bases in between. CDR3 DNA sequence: TGTGCCAGCAGCGATATATCCTTAGTTCGGGGTACGCAGTATTTT. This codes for CASSDISLVRGTQYF.

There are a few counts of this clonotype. CDR3: CASSPPIRLTTDTQYF. Written as DNA, the CDR3 is TGTGCCAGCTCACCACCCATCAGACTTACCACAGATACGCAGTATTTT. The chain carries TRBV18 and TRBJ2-3; D is ambiguous. V lost 0 bases and J 2 bases, leaving 12 bases between the germline ends. CDR1 is KGHSH and CDR2 is LQKENI in the germline V gene. The CDR3 is made up of 16 amino acids.

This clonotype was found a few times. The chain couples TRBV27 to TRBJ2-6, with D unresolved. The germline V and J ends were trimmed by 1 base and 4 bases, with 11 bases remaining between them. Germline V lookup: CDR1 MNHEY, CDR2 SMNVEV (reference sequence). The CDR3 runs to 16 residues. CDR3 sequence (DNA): TGTGCCAGCAGTTTATGGGCAGTCTCCGGGGCCAACGTCCTGACTTTC. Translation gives CASSLWAVSGANVLTF.

CDR3 loop: CASSYQPRYSIIIQPQHF. CDR3 coding DNA: TGTGCCAGCAGCTACCAACCCCGGTACAGTATCATTATACAGCCCCAGCATTTT. This chain joins TRBV6-2 or TRBV6-3 and TRBJ1-5; D gene ambiguous. V was cut by 6 bases and J by 7 bases, with 28 bases left in between. This CDR3 spans 18 amino acids. Germline V lookup: CDR1 MNHEY, CDR2 SVGEGT.

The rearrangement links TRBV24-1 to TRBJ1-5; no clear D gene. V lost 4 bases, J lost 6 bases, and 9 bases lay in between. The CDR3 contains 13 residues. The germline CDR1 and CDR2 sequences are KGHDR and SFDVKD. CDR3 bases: TGTGCCACCAGTGAATTTAGTGGTCAGCCCCAGCATTTT. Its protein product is CATSEFSGQPQHF.

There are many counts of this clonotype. CDR3: CASSLDQGREQYF. CDR3 bases: TGTGCCAGCAGCTTAGACCAGGGGCGTGAGCAGTACTTC. This chain connects TRBV7-7 to TRBJ2-7; D is perhaps TRBD1 (6 bases). The CDR3 extends over 13 amino acids. The V gene lost 1 base and the J gene lost 7 bases, with 11 bases spanning the gap. Germline V gene sequence: CDR1 SSHAT, CDR2 FNYEAQ (reference sequence).

The CDR3 region is CASSEGSTDTQYF. The CDR3 DNA reads TGCGCCAGCAGCGAGGGGAGCACAGATACGCAGTATTTT. V gene TRBV5-1 combines with J gene TRBJ2-3; perhaps D is TRBD1 or TRBD2 (5 bases each). Germline values: CDR1 SGHRS, CDR2 YFSETQ. CDR3 length: 13 amino acids. Trimming took off 4 bases at V and 0 bases at J, with 6 bases between the two ends.

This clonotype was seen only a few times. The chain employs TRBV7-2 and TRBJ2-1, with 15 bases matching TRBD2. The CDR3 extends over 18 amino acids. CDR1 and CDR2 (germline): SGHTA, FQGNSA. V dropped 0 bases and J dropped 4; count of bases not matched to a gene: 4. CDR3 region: CASSLARTSGGGYNEQFF. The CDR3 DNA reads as TGTGCCAGCAGCTTAGCACGGACTAGCGGGGGGGGATACAATGAGCAGTTCTTC.

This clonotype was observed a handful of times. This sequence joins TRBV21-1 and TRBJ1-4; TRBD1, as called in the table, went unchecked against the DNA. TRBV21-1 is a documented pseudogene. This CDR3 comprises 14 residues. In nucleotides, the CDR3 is TGTGCCAGCAGAAGGGGGCCATGGAACGAAAAACTGTTTTTT. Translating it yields CASRRGPWNEKLFF.

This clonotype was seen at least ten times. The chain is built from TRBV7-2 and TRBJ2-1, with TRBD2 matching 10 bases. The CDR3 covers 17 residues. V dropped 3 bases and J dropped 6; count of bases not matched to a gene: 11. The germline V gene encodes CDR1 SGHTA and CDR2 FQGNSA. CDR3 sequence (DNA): TGTGCCAGCAGCTTGGAAAAGCGGGGGGGCTGGGGCAATGAGCAGTTCTTC. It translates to CASSLEKRGGWGNEQFF.

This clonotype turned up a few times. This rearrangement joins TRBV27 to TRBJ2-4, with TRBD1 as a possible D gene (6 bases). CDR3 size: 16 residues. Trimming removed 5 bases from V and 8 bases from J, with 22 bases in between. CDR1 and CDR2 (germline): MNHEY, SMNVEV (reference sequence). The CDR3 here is CASSPAGTPIGDIQYF. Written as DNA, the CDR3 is TGTGCCAGCAGTCCGGCAGGGACACCCATCGGAGACATTCAGTACTTC.

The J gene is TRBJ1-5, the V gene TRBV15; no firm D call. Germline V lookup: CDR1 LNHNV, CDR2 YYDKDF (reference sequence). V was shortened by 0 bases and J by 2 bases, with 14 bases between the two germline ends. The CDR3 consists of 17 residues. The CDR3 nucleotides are TGTGCCACCAGCAGAGATGGCGTCCTTTCCGGCAATCAGCCCCAGCATTTT. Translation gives CATSRDGVLSGNQPQHF.

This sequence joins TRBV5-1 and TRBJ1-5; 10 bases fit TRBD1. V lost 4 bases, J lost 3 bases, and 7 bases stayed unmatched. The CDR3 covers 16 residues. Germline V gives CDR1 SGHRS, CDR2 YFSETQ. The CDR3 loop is CASSAYGTGDNQPQHF. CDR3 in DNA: TGCGCCAGCAGCGCCTATGGGACAGGGGACAATCAGCCCCAGCATTTT.